The source of this TCR beta chain is a study of blood T cell repertoires in COVID-19. Study summary: The United States, Italy and Spain provided the acute and convalescent COVID-19 samples. PBMCs, B-cell-depleted T cells, or T cells were the source of the cDNA or gDNA that made up the material.

V lost 0 bases to trimming and J lost 6 bases, with 15 bases between them. The CDR3 is made up of 16 amino acids. Germline V gene data show CDR1 as PRHDT and CDR2 as FYEKMQ (reference sequence). Original data processing: Reference gene primer amplification in the assay estimated nucleated cell counts. TCRdb keeps only in-frame clones here, not all; method: immunoSEQ multiplex PCR. For V, J and clone size, that table is used; D and trimming come from the DNA. This table has approximately 450,000 clones, roughly 90% appearing once. The sequence derives from a woman in her twenties or thirties with acute or convalescent COVID-19. The V gene is TRBV13, the J gene TRBJ2-1, with TRBD1 as a possible D gene (5 bases). Sample: peripheral blood. CDR3 in DNA: TGTGCCAGCAGCTTAGGCGACAGCCAAGGCCGCAATGAGCAGTTCTTC. Encoded protein: CASSLGDSQGRNEQFF.